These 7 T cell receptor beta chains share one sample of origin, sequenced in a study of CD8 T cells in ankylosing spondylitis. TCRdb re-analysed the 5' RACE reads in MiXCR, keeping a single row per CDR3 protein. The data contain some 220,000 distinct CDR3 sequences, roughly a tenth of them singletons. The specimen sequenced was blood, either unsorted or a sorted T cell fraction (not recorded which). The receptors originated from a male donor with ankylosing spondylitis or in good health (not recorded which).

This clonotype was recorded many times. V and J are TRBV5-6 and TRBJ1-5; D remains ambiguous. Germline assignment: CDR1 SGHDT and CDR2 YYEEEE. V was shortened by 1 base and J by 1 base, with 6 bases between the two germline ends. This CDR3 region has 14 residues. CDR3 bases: TGTGCCAGCAGCTTGTGGCAGAGCAATCAGCCCCAGCATTTT. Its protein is CASSLWQSNQPQHF. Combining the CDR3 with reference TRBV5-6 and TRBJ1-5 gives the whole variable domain DAGVTQSPTHLIKTRGQQVTLRCSPKSGHDTVSWYQQALGQGPQFIFQYYEEEERQRGNFPDRFSGHQFPNYSSELNVNALLLGDSALYLCASSLWQSNQPQHFGDGTRLSIL.

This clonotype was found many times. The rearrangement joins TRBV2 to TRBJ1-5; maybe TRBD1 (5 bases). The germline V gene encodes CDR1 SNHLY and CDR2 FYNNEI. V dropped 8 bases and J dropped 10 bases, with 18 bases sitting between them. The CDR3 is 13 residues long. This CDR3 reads CASGSGLFKPQHF. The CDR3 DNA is TGTGCCAGCGGTTCAGGGCTTTTCAAACCCCAGCATTTT. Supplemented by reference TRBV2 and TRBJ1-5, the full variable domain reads EPEVTQTPSHQVTQMGQEVILRCVPISNHLYFYWYRQILGQKVEFLVSFYNNEISEKSEIFDDQFSVERPDGSNFTLKIRSTKLEDSAMYFCASGSGLFKPQHFGDGTRLSIL.

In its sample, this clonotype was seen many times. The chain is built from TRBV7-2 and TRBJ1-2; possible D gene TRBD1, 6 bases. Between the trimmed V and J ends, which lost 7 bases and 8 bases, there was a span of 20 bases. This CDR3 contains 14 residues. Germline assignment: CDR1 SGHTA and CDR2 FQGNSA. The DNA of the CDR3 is TGTGCCAGCACCCAACTTGTCGGGGGCGGCGGCTACACCTTC. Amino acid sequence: CASTQLVGGGGYTF. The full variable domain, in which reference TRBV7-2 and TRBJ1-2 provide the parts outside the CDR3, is GAGVSQSPSNKVTEKGKDVELRCDPISGHTALYWYRQSLGQGLEFLIYFQGNSAPDKSGLPSDRFSAERTGGSVSTLTIQRTQQEDSAVYLCASTQLVGGGGYTFGSGTRLTVV.

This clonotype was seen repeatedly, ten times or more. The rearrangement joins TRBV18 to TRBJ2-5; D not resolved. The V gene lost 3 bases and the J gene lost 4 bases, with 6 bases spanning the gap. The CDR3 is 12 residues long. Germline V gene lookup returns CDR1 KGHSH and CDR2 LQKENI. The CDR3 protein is CASSPVGETQYF. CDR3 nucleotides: TGTGCCAGCTCACCTGTTGGAGAGACCCAGTACTTC.

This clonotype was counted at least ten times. The CDR3 reads CASTLYSSSLEAFF. CDR3 in DNA: TGTGCCAGCACCCTCTATAGTTCCTCCCTTGAAGCTTTCTTT. The chain links TRBV7-2 to TRBJ1-1; D is undetermined. The CDR3 is made up of 14 amino acids. Germline CDR1 SGHTA, CDR2 FQGNSA. V was pared by 7 bases and J by 7 bases, with 19 bases between.

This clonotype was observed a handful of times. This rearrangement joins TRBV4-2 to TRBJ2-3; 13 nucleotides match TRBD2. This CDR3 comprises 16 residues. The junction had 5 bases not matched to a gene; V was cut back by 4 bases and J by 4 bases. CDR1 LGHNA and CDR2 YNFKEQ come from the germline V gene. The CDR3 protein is CASSPGLAGTADTQYF. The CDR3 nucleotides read TGTGCCAGCAGCCCGGGACTAGCGGGGACCGCAGATACGCAGTATTTT.

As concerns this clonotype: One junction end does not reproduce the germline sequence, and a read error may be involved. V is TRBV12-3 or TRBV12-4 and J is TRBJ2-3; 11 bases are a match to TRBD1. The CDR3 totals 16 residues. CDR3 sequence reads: CASSFSGQGVSDMQYF. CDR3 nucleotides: TGTGCCAGCAGTTTCTCGGGACAGGGGGTTTCAGATATGCAGTATTTT.